This TCR beta chain originates from a study of blood T cell repertoires in COVID-19. The table came from immunoSEQ multiplex PCR; TCRdb's copy has only in-frame clones and leaves some out. The table lists about 670,000 clones, about 87% of them singletons, with over 0.2% in the top ten. CDR3 length: 20 amino acids. CDR1 LGHNA and CDR2 YSLEER come from the germline V gene. The trim removed 1 base at V and 3 bases at J, leaving 14 bases unmatched. The J gene is TRBJ2-3, the V gene TRBV4-3, with 12 nucleotides matching TRBD2. This TCR was recovered from a woman aged 18-30 years with acute or convalescent COVID-19. Input material: peripheral blood. The CDR3 nucleotides read TGCGCCAGCAGCCAAGCTAGGACTAGCGGGGAGGGGTTGGGAACAGATACGCAGTATTTT. Protein sequence: CASSQARTSGEGLGTDTQYF.